The 3 T cell receptor beta chains listed next were all sequenced from one sample in a study of cytomegalovirus exposure and HLA in healthy donors. Profiling relied on immunoSEQ multiplex PCR, and the TCRdb table lists in-frame clones only, not all of them. The table has 90,000 to 100,000 clones, about 90% seen once; the top ten hold 5.5% to 7%. The sample consisted of PBMCs. The receptors stem from a man between 18 and 35 years old in good health and CMV-seropositive.

The chain recombines TRBV13 with TRBJ2-5, with 8 bases that match TRBD2. The CDR3 length is 16 residues. Germline V CDR1 and CDR2: PRHDT, FYEKMQ (reference sequence). Germline trimming cut 5 bases from V and 5 bases from J; bases unmatched to any gene: 13. The CDR3 nucleotides are TGTGCCAGCAGCATCCTGGGGCGGGGGGCTAGGGAGACCCAGTACTTC. Protein sequence: CASSILGRGARETQYF. Supplemented by reference TRBV13 and TRBJ2-5, the full variable domain reads AAGVIQSPRHLIKEKRETATLKCYPIPRHDTVYWYQQGPGQDPQFLISFYEKMQSDKGSIPDRFSAQQFSDYHSELNMSSLELGDSALYFCASSILGRGARETQYFGPGTRLLVL.

V usage is TRBV5-1 and J usage is TRBJ2-3; D might be TRBD1 (6 bases). The V and J ends lost 7 bases and 1 base respectively, with 16 bases between them. CDR1 and CDR2 from the germline V gene are SGHRS and YFSETQ. The CDR3 has 15 residues. CDR3 sequence reads: CASRESGVGTDTQYF. In DNA form, the CDR3 reads TGCGCCAGCCGAGAATCAGGGGTCGGCACAGATACGCAGTATTTT. Filled out from reference TRBV5-1 and TRBJ2-3, the complete variable domain reads KAGVTQTPRYLIKTRGQQVTLSCSPISGHRSVSWYQQTPGQGLQFLFEYFSETQRNKGNFPGRFSGRQFSNSRSEMNVSTLELGDSALYLCASRESGVGTDTQYFGPGTRLTVL.

The V gene is TRBV2, the J gene TRBJ1-4; no firm D call. This CDR3 comprises 15 residues. CDR1 and CDR2 (germline): SNHLY, FYNNEI. V gave up 8 bases and J gave up 8 bases, with 21 bases separating them. CDR3 amino acids: CASHSNSVGREKLFF. The CDR3 DNA reads as TGTGCCAGCCATTCCAACTCCGTTGGGAGAGAAAAACTGTTTTTT.